One sample yielded the 21 T cell receptor beta chains listed below, sequenced in a study of T-cell memory formation after mild COVID-19. TCRdb re-called the 5' RACE reads through MiXCR, storing one row per CDR3 protein. The data contain approximately 30,000 distinct CDR3 sequences, around 7.7% of them singletons. Material for sequencing was PBMCs or a T cell subset sorted from them (not recorded which). The receptors shown here come from a man aged 18 to 35 who had mild COVID-19 (a few samples of this study predate the infection). Cell type and time point are not known.

This clonotype occurred many times. The genes are TRBV25-1 and TRBJ2-3; TRBD2 aligns across 11 bases. The CDR3 covers 17 residues. V shed 3 bases and J 6 bases; nucleotides not matched to a gene: 11. Germline V CDR1 and CDR2: MGHDK, SYGVNS. CDR3 nucleotides: TGTGCCAGCAGTGAGGAGGGGACTAGCGGAGGTGGGGATACGCAGTATTTT. Amino acid sequence: CASSEEGTSGGGDTQYF.

The J gene is TRBJ2-1, the V gene TRBV6-5; TRBD2 agrees at 7 bases. V lost 2 bases to trimming and J lost 6 bases; unmatched junction nucleotides: 10. The germline gives CDR1 MNHEY, CDR2 SVGAGI. This CDR3 has 16 amino acids. In DNA form, the CDR3 reads TGTGCCAGCAGTTACGGGGCGGGAGCTACTGGCAATGAGCAGTTCTTC. It yields the protein CASSYGAGATGNEQFF.

Many counts were recorded for this clonotype. This sequence joins TRBV7-2 and TRBJ2-5, with 13 bases matching TRBD2. V trimming: 1 base; J trimming: 2 bases; junction bases outside the gene matches: 4. This CDR3 has 17 amino acids. CDR1 and CDR2 from the germline V gene are SGHTA and FQGNSA. CDR3 amino acids: CASSLVGLAGNQETQYF. CDR3 nucleotide sequence: TGTGCCAGCAGCTTAGTGGGACTAGCGGGGAATCAAGAGACCCAGTACTTC.

This clonotype has just a few counts. This chain uses TRBV12-5 with TRBJ2-1; D remains ambiguous. The CDR3 spans 14 residues. With 5 bases removed from V and 0 bases from J, the gap between germline ends came to 8 bases. Germline V lookup: CDR1 LGHNT, CDR2 FRNRAP. CDR3 nucleotide sequence: TGTGCTAGTGGTCTAGAGAGCTCCTACAATGAGCAGTTCTTC. It translates to CASGLESSYNEQFF.

This clonotype was counted a single time. In this CDR3 the conserved last residue, phenylalanine or tryptophan, is missing, so a read error is likely. This chain connects TRBV6-1 to TRBJ2-5, with 8 bases lining up with TRBD2. Germline loops: CDR1 MNHNS, CDR2 SASEGT. The CDR3 is 15 residues long. The CDR3 DNA is TGTGCAAGCAGTGAATCCGCGGGGGGCCAAGAGACCCAGTACTTA. This codes for CASSESAGGQETQYL.

This clonotype appeared many times. The chain recombines TRBV20-1 with TRBJ1-1; D possibly corresponds to TRBD1 (6 bases). The CDR3 runs to 15 residues. V gave up 4 bases and J gave up 14 bases, with 29 bases separating them. The germline gives CDR1 DFQATT, CDR2 SNEGSKA (reference sequence). The CDR3 nucleotides are TGCAGTGCTAAGACCCGGGACAATATCCCGAAATGGTGCTTCTTT. The encoded protein is CSAKTRDNIPKWCFF.

This clonotype was picked up many times. The V and J genes are TRBV6-5 and TRBJ2-3, with 7 nucleotides matching TRBD1. In germline, CDR1 is MNHEY, CDR2 SVGAGI. The CDR3 runs 15 residues. The ends lost 2 bases at V and 0 bases at J; junction bases unmatched: 2. CDR3 coding DNA: TGTGCCAGCAGTTACGGGGACAGAAGCACAGATACGCAGTATTTT. Encoded protein: CASSYGDRSTDTQYF.

This clonotype was detected many times. V and J are TRBV4-1 and TRBJ1-6; TRBD1 matches at 8 bases. The CDR3 has 16 residues. Unmatched junction bases numbered 9, after V lost 3 bases and J lost 8 bases. Per germline, CDR1 MGHRA and CDR2 YSYEKL. The CDR3 reads CASSHRRDRSYSPLHF. CDR3 sequence (DNA): TGCGCCAGCAGCCATCGCCGGGACAGGAGTTATTCACCCCTCCACTTT.

This clonotype was detected many times. The CDR3 region is CASSESSGGPTDTQYF. The CDR3 bases are TGTGCCAGCAGTGAGTCTAGCGGGGGGCCCACAGATACGCAGTATTTT. This chain uses TRBV6-4 with TRBJ2-3, with TRBD2 matching 11 bases. The CDR3 runs 16 residues. Unmatched junction bases numbered 4, after V lost 3 bases and J lost 2 bases. Germline V gene lookup returns CDR1 MRHNA and CDR2 SNTAGT.

This clonotype was counted ten times or more. The V call is TRBV5-6, the J call TRBJ2-2, with 11 bases aligning to TRBD2. In germline, CDR1 is SGHDT, CDR2 YYEEEE. The CDR3 totals 19 residues. The trim removed 1 base at V and 5 bases at J, leaving 13 bases unmatched. The CDR3 sequence is CASSLFGPSGGTGTGELFF. The CDR3 bases are TGTGCCAGCAGCTTGTTCGGTCCTAGCGGGGGGACCGGGACCGGGGAGCTGTTTTTT.

Many counts were recorded for this clonotype. The chain couples TRBV12-3 or TRBV12-4 to TRBJ2-1; 7 bases map to TRBD2. J gave up 5 bases and V 2 bases, and 6 bases lay outside the gene matches. CDR3 size: 15 residues. CDR3 region: CASSLTGGKHNEQFF. CDR3 DNA sequence: TGTGCCAGCAGTTTAACGGGGGGTAAACACAATGAGCAGTTCTTC.

The chain has TRBV5-1 and TRBJ1-1; D call uncertain. Germline V gives CDR1 SGHRS, CDR2 YFSETQ. This CDR3 region has 15 residues. V lost 4 bases and J 5 bases, leaving 18 bases between the germline ends. This CDR3 reads CASSPGSHEWTEAFF. The CDR3 DNA is TGCGCCAGCAGCCCGGGGTCCCATGAATGGACTGAAGCTTTCTTT.

There are many counts of this clonotype. This chain connects TRBV29-1 to TRBJ2-2, with 11 bases lining up with TRBD2. Looked up from germline, CDR1 is SQVTM and CDR2 is ANQGSEA. Trimming cost V 4 bases and J 4 bases; bases outside gene matches: 2. CDR3 length: 14 amino acids. The DNA for the CDR3 is TGCAGCGTTGTCACTAGCGGGGGCACCGGGGAGCTGTTTTTT. This translates into CSVVTSGGTGELFF.

The chain employs TRBV5-1 and TRBJ1-2; 9 bases line up with TRBD1. With 0 bases clipped from V and 6 bases from J, the junction kept 12 bases outside the gene matches. Germline CDR1 reads SGHRS; CDR2 reads YFSETQ. CDR3 length: 17 residues. CDR3 DNA sequence: TGCGCCAGCAGCTTGGAGGGGACAGGGTTCCTCGGGGATGGCTACACCTTC. The encoded protein is CASSLEGTGFLGDGYTF.

This clonotype was seen ten or more times. The chain uses TRBV12-3 or TRBV12-4 and TRBJ2-1; 13 bases are a match to TRBD2. Trimming cost V 6 bases and J 6 bases; bases outside gene matches: 5. The CDR3 runs 15 residues. CDR3 in DNA: TGTGCCAGCAGCTTCGGGACTAGCGGGGTCAATGAGCAGTTCTTC. This translates into CASSFGTSGVNEQFF.

The rearrangement uses TRBV5-6 and TRBJ2-5; D not certain. CDR1 and CDR2 (germline): SGHDT, YYEEEE. The V end was cut by 0 bases, the J end by 4 bases, with 10 bases between. The length of the CDR3 is 14 residues. The CDR3 is CASSLGRKGETQYF. The CDR3 bases are TGTGCCAGCAGCTTGGGAAGAAAAGGAGAGACCCAGTACTTC.

This clonotype showed up many times. This chain joins TRBV4-3 and TRBJ1-2, with 7 nucleotides matching TRBD1. The CDR3 sequence is 15 residues long. Germline values: CDR1 LGHNA, CDR2 YSLEER. V dropped 4 bases and J dropped 0; count of bases not matched to a gene: 5. This CDR3 is CASSPQGGANYGYTF. The CDR3, as DNA: TGCGCCAGCAGCCCTCAGGGGGGAGCTAACTATGGCTACACCTTC.

This clonotype was seen a few times. CDR3 region: CASSAGATGSNEQFF. The CDR3 DNA reads as TGTGCCAGCAGTGCCGGAGCGACAGGGAGCAATGAGCAGTTCTTC. The rearrangement uses TRBV6-1 and TRBJ2-1; 7 bases are shared with TRBD1. Trimming took 4 bases from V and 6 from J; bases not matched to a gene: 9. Germline CDR1 reads MNHNS; CDR2 reads SASEGT. This CDR3 is 15 amino acids long.

Ten or more counts support this clonotype. The chain recombines TRBV6-5 with TRBJ1-1; tentative D call: TRBD1 (6 bases). Trimming cost V 1 base and J 6 bases, with 12 bases left between them. This CDR3 is built from 14 residues. Germline values: CDR1 MNHEY, CDR2 SVGAGI. The CDR3 nucleotides read TGTGCCAGCAGTTACTGGGGGGGCAGCGCTGAAGCTTTCTTT. Translation: CASSYWGGSAEAFF.

This clonotype was picked up many times. V usage is TRBV5-6 and J usage is TRBJ1-2, with D maybe TRBD1 (5 bases). The CDR3 runs to 12 residues. V was cut by 0 bases and J by 6 bases, with 6 bases left in between. CDR1 and CDR2 (germline): SGHDT, YYEEEE. CDR3 residues: CASSLAGHGYTF. The CDR3 DNA reads TGTGCCAGCAGCTTGGCGGGACATGGCTACACCTTC. Supplemented by reference TRBV5-6 and TRBJ1-2, the full variable domain reads DAGVTQSPTHLIKTRGQQVTLRCSPKSGHDTVSWYQQALGQGPQFIFQYYEEEERQRGNFPDRFSGHQFPNYSSELNVNALLLGDSALYLCASSLAGHGYTFGSGTRLTVV.

This clonotype appeared many times. The rearrangement links TRBV3-1 to TRBJ2-5, with a possible D match to TRBD2 (6 bases). This CDR3 comprises 14 residues. CDR1 and CDR2 from the germline V gene are LGHDT and YNNKEL (reference sequence). Trimming stripped 4 bases from V and 2 bases from J, with 11 bases between. The CDR3 sequence: CASSRLEGQETQYF. The DNA of the CDR3 is TGTGCCAGCAGCCGACTAGAGGGACAAGAGACCCAGTACTTC.